Listed here are 25 T cell receptor beta chains from one sample, sequenced in a study of OX40 agonist ivuxolimab in advanced cancers. Here immunoSEQ multiplex PCR was the method, and the copy in TCRdb shows in-frame clones only, minus some. The sample shows around 30,000 clones, about 93% of them seen only once. The input for sequencing was CD4+ or CD8+ T cells sorted from blood, taken in a trial of the OX40 agonist ivuxolimab. The receptors come from an adult with an advanced solid tumor such as melanoma, head and neck, liver or kidney cancer.

The rearrangement joins TRBV30 to TRBJ1-1; a weak D match, TRBD1 (5 bases). Trimming took 2 bases from V and 0 from J, leaving 10 bases between them. The CDR3 runs 14 residues. Germline V gene lookup returns CDR1 GTSNPN and CDR2 SVGIG (reference sequence). DNA of the CDR3: TGTGCCTGGAGTTCTGGGACCTTGAACACTGAAGCTTTCTTT. This gives the protein CAWSSGTLNTEAFF.

V usage is TRBV11-2 and J usage is TRBJ2-7; possibly TRBD1 for D (7 bases). Per the germline V gene, CDR1 is SGHAT and CDR2 is FQNNGV. The CDR3 is made up of 14 amino acids. Trimming took off 4 bases at V and 2 bases at J, with 12 bases between the two ends. CDR3 nucleotides: TGTGCCAGCAGCTGGGGGGACAGAGCCTACGAGCAGTACTTC. This encodes CASSWGDRAYEQYF. Drawing the rest from reference TRBV11-2 and TRBJ2-7, the complete variable domain is EAGVAQSPRYKIIEKRQSVAFWCNPISGHATLYWYQQILGQGPKLLIQFQNNGVVDDSQLPKDRFSAERLKGVDSTLKIQPAKLEDSAVYLCASSWGDRAYEQYFGPGTRLTVT.

This clone has a handful of counts. This sequence joins TRBV2 and TRBJ1-2, with D perhaps TRBD1 (6 bases). Germline V gene sequence: CDR1 SNHLY, CDR2 FYNNEI. The V end lost 3 bases, the J end lost 8 bases, and 13 bases lay between the germline ends. This CDR3 spans 13 amino acids. DNA for the CDR3: TGTGCCAGCAGTGACCACAGGGTCGGGGGCTACACCTTC. Amino acids: CASSDHRVGGYTF.

This clone turned up a few times. This chain joins TRBV7-2 and TRBJ2-7, with 9 bases aligning to TRBD1. The V and J ends lost 4 bases and 3 bases, in that order; junction bases with no gene match: 4. The CDR3 has 14 amino acids. Germline V gene sequence: CDR1 SGHTA, CDR2 FQGNSA. CDR3 residues: CASSSPGQGYEQYF. CDR3 nucleotides: TGTGCCAGCAGCTCTCCGGGACAGGGCTACGAGCAGTACTTC.

CDR3: CASSQVRRGVYQETQYF. The CDR3 DNA reads TGTGCCAGCAGCCAAGTGCGACGGGGGGTGTACCAAGAGACCCAGTACTTC. The chain is built from TRBV4-2 and TRBJ2-5, with TRBD2 matching over 7 bases. CDR3 length: 17 amino acids. Losses at the gene ends were 1 base for V and 0 bases for J; bases not matched to a gene: 8. CDR1 is LGHNA and CDR2 is YNFKEQ in the germline V gene.

V gene TRBV11-2 combines with J gene TRBJ1-4; 8 nucleotides line up with TRBD1. The V segment lost 3 bases and the J segment 8 bases; nucleotides outside the gene matches: 5. The V gene's germline CDR1 is SGHAT and CDR2 FQNNGV. This CDR3 contains 14 residues. The CDR3: CASSFRGRGEKLFF. For the CDR3, the DNA is TGTGCCAGCAGCTTCAGGGGGCGCGGGGAAAAACTGTTTTTT. The entire variable domain, with the rest obtained from reference TRBV11-2 and TRBJ1-4, is as follows: EAGVAQSPRYKIIEKRQSVAFWCNPISGHATLYWYQQILGQGPKLLIQFQNNGVVDDSQLPKDRFSAERLKGVDSTLKIQPAKLEDSAVYLCASSFRGRGEKLFFGSGTQLSVL.

J is TRBJ2-2 and V is TRBV9; no clear D. The ends were cut back, 0 bases at V and 5 bases at J, with 8 bases in the middle. This CDR3 is built from 14 residues. Germline V lookup: CDR1 SGDLS, CDR2 YYNGEE. The CDR3 bases are TGTGCCAGCAGCGTAGTTGTCGGTACCGGGGAGCTGTTTTTT. Residues: CASSVVVGTGELFF.

V and J are TRBV2 and TRBJ2-5, with TRBD2 matching 7 bases. There are 13 residues in the CDR3. V gave up 4 bases and J gave up 5 bases; unmatched junction bases: 4. The germline V gene has CDR1 SNHLY and CDR2 FYNNEI. DNA of the CDR3: TGTGCCAGCAGTGGGGACTACTTGGAGACCCAGTACTTC. This encodes CASSGDYLETQYF.

This clone has just one count. The chain uses TRBV28 and TRBJ2-3; D possibly corresponds to TRBD2 (6 bases). CDR1 is MDHEN, CDR2 SYDVKM, per germline. This CDR3 region has 17 residues. The V end was cut by 2 bases, the J end by 2 bases, with 17 bases between. The CDR3 DNA is TGTGCCAGCAGTTTAAGGCGGGGTCCGGGAAACACAGATACGCAGTATTTT. This codes for CASSLRRGPGNTDTQYF.

V and J are TRBV28 and TRBJ2-3; either TRBD1 or TRBD2 may fit D (6 bases each). This CDR3 comprises 16 residues. V was shortened by 6 bases and J by 1 base, with 17 bases between the two germline ends. CDR1 MDHEN and CDR2 SYDVKM come from the germline V gene. The CDR3 reads CASRPEGGVGTDTQYF. In DNA, the CDR3 is TGTGCCAGCAGACCCGAGGGGGGAGTGGGCACAGATACGCAGTATTTT.

V is TRBV11-3 and J is TRBJ2-2; D not resolved. In germline, CDR1 is SGHNT, CDR2 YENEEA. Trimming stripped 4 bases from V and 5 bases from J, with 8 bases between. This CDR3 has 13 amino acids. The CDR3 nucleotides read TGTGCCAGCAGCTCGCAGGATACCGGGGAGCTGTTTTTT. It translates to CASSSQDTGELFF.

This clone was seen once. The rearrangement uses TRBV19 and TRBJ1-6; 7 positions agree with TRBD1. This CDR3 has 16 amino acids. The V and J ends lost 6 bases and 0 bases, in that order; junction bases with no gene match: 5. The germline V gene has CDR1 LNHDA and CDR2 SQIVND (reference sequence). CDR3 in amino acids: CASSAGGSSYNSPLHF. The CDR3 DNA reads as TGTGCCAGTAGCGCAGGGGGGAGCTCCTATAATTCACCCCTCCACTTT.

This clone has just a few counts. V gene TRBV19 combines with J gene TRBJ1-5; unclear D gene. The CDR3 has 14 amino acids. The germline CDR1 and CDR2 sequences are LNHDA and SQIVND (reference sequence). V lost 8 bases to trimming and J lost 3 bases, with 14 bases between them. Written as DNA, the CDR3 is TGTGCCAGTCATGGGGAAGCGACCAATCAGCCCCAGCATTTT. Translation gives CASHGEATNQPQHF.

The rearrangement links TRBV5-4 to TRBJ2-1; TRBD2 matches at 13 bases. Looked up from germline, CDR1 is SGHNT and CDR2 is YYREEE (reference sequence). V was clipped by 2 bases and J by 5 bases; unmatched bases: 1. The CDR3 totals 15 residues. CDR3 DNA sequence: TGTGCCAGCAGCTTCGGGACTAGCGGGAACAATGAGCAGTTCTTC. Its translation is CASSFGTSGNNEQFF.

The genes are TRBV2 and TRBJ2-3; D may be TRBD2 (5 bases). V was clipped by 2 bases and J by 5 bases, with 8 bases between them. This CDR3 comprises 13 residues. CDR1 is SNHLY, CDR2 FYNNEI, per germline. CDR3 DNA: TGTGCCAGCAGTGAATATCGGGAAGATACGCAGTATTTT. Translated: CASSEYREDTQYF.

The chain recombines TRBV29-1 with TRBJ2-3; D is ambiguous. This CDR3 region has 13 residues. The V gene lost 7 bases and the J gene lost 4 bases, with 15 bases spanning the gap. Germline V gene data show CDR1 as SQVTM and CDR2 as ANQGSEA. The CDR3 loop reads CSAQKRVPDTQYF. The DNA of the CDR3 is TGCAGCGCCCAGAAAAGGGTCCCAGATACGCAGTATTTT.

This chain connects TRBV30 to TRBJ1-1; D remains ambiguous. With 4 bases removed from V and 3 bases from J, the gap between germline ends came to 21 bases. CDR1 is GTSNPN and CDR2 is SVGIG in the germline V gene (reference sequence). CDR3 size: 16 residues. The CDR3 DNA sequence: TGTGCCTGGACCCCCGCCAGACTGGGAGCGGACACTGAAGCTTTCTTT. As protein: CAWTPARLGADTEAFF.

This clone was detected a few times. This sequence joins TRBV7-9 and TRBJ1-1; D gene uncertain. Trimming took off 5 bases at V and 2 bases at J, with 3 bases between the two ends. The germline V gene has CDR1 SEHNR and CDR2 FQNEAQ (reference sequence). The CDR3 totals 11 residues. CDR3 sequence reads: CASSRNTEAFF. In DNA, the CDR3 is TGTGCCAGCAGCCGCAACACTGAAGCTTTCTTT.

The CDR3 DNA sequence: TGTGCCAGCAGCTTAAAGGGGAGGACTAGCGGCTACGAGCAGTACTTC. Amino acid sequence: CASSLKGRTSGYEQYF. This chain connects TRBV7-2 to TRBJ2-7, with TRBD2 matching over 10 bases. V shed 2 bases, J shed 3 bases, and the junction held 7 bases outside the gene matches. From germline, CDR1 is SGHTA and CDR2 FQGNSA. The CDR3 extends over 16 amino acids.

The rearrangement joins TRBV28 to TRBJ2-1, with 16 bases aligning to TRBD2. CDR3 length: 18 amino acids. Losses at the gene ends were 6 bases for V and 8 bases for J; bases not matched to a gene: 13. Germline V lookup: CDR1 MDHEN, CDR2 SYDVKM. The CDR3 is CASSPSGLAGGISDEQFF. For the CDR3, the DNA is TGTGCCAGCAGCCCCTCGGGACTAGCGGGAGGGATCAGCGATGAGCAGTTCTTC.

This clone was detected once. The chain recombines TRBV19 with TRBJ2-2, with D tentatively TRBD2 (5 bases). CDR1 and CDR2 from the germline V gene are LNHDA and SQIVND (reference sequence). V lost 6 bases to trimming and J lost 5 bases, with 13 bases between them. This CDR3 is 14 amino acids long. The CDR3 coding sequence is TGTGCCAGTAGCCCCCCCCGGGGAACCGGGGAGCTGTTTTTT. Residues: CASSPPRGTGELFF.

This chain connects TRBV11-2 to TRBJ1-1; 9 bases align to TRBD1. From germline, CDR1 is SGHAT and CDR2 FQNNGV. Trimming took 5 bases from V and 3 from J; bases not matched to a gene: 7. This CDR3 has 15 residues. Written as DNA, the CDR3 is TGTGCCAGCAGCGCAGCACAGGGGGCGGACACTGAAGCTTTCTTT. Its translation is CASSAAQGADTEAFF. The variable domain in full, with the rest retrieved from reference TRBV11-2 and TRBJ1-1, is EAGVAQSPRYKIIEKRQSVAFWCNPISGHATLYWYQQILGQGPKLLIQFQNNGVVDDSQLPKDRFSAERLKGVDSTLKIQPAKLEDSAVYLCASSAAQGADTEAFFGQGTRLTVV.

This clone turned up a few times. The chain recombines TRBV6-6 with TRBJ1-2; 10 nucleotides agree with TRBD1. J lost 8 bases, V lost 4 bases, and 7 bases had no gene match. From germline, CDR1 is MNHNY and CDR2 SVGAGI (reference sequence). This CDR3 is built from 14 residues. The chain's CDR3 is CASSWTTGGRGYTF. CDR3 nucleotide sequence: TGTGCCAGCAGTTGGACGACAGGGGGCAGGGGCTACACCTTC.

V and J are TRBV7-9 and TRBJ2-1; D unresolved. Between the trimmed V and J ends, which lost 0 bases and 9 bases, there was a span of 9 bases. The germline gives CDR1 SEHNR, CDR2 FQNEAQ (reference sequence). The CDR3 runs 13 residues. CDR3 protein: CASSLAGISEQFF. The CDR3 DNA reads TGTGCCAGCAGCTTAGCAGGGATTAGTGAGCAGTTCTTC.

This chain links TRBV19 with TRBJ1-5, with 7 bases that match TRBD1. The J segment lost 3 bases and the V segment lost 6 bases, leaving 11 bases of the junction unmatched. This CDR3 has 16 amino acids. Germline assignment: CDR1 LNHDA and CDR2 SQIVND (reference sequence). The CDR3 DNA reads as TGTGCCAGTAGCACCAAAGACAGGGCCTCCAATCAGCCCCAGCATTTT. The encoded protein is CASSTKDRASNQPQHF.